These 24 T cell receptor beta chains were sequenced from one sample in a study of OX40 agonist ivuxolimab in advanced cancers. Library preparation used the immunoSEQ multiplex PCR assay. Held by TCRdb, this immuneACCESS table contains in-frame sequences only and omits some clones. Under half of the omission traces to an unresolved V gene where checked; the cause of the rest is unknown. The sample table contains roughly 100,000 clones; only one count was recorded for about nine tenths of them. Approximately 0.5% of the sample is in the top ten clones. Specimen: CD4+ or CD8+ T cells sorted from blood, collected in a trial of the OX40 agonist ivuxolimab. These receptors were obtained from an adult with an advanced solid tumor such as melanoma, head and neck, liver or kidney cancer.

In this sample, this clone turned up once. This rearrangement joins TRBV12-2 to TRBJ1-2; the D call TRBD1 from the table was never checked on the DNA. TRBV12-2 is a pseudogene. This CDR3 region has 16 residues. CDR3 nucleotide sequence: TGTGCAAGTCGCTTAGAGGGGCAGGGGTTGGGGTATGGCTACACCTTC. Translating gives CASRLEGQGLGYGYTF.

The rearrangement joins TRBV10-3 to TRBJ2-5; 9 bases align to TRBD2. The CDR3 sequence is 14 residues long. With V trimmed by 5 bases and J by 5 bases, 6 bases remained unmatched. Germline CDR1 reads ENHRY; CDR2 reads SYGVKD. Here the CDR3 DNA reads TGTGCCATCAGTACGACTAGCGGTAGGGAGACCCAGTACTTC. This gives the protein CAISTTSGRETQYF.

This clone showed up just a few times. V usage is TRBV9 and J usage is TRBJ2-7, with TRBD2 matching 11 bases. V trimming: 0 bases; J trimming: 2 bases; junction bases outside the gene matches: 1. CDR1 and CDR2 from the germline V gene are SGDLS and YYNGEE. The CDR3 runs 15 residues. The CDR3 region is CASSVGLAGPYEQYF. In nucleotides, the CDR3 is TGTGCCAGCAGCGTAGGACTAGCGGGACCCTACGAGCAGTACTTC.

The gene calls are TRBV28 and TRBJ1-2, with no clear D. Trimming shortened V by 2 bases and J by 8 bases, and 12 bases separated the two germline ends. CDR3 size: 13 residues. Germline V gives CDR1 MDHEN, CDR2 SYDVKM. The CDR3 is CASSLPGSRGYTF. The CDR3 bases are TGTGCCAGCAGTTTACCGGGGTCTCGCGGCTACACCTTC.

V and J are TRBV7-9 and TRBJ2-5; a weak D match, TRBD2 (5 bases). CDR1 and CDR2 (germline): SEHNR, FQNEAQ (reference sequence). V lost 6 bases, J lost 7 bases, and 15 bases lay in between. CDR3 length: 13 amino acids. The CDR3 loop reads CASRFEGMGTQYF. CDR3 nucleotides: TGTGCCAGCAGGTTTGAGGGAATGGGGACCCAGTACTTC.

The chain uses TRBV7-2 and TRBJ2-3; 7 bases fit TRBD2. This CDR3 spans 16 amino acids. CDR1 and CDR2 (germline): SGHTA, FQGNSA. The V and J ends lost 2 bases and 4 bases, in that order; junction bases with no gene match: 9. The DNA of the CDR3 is TGTGCCAGCAGCTTAACCGGACTAGAGCAGGCAGATACGCAGTATTTT. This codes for CASSLTGLEQADTQYF.

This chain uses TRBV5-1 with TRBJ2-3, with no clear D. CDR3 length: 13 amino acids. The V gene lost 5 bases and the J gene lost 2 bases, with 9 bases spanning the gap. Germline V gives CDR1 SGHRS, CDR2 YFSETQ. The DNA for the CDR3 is TGCGCCAGCAGGAATTCAATCACAGATACGCAGTATTTT. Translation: CASRNSITDTQYF.

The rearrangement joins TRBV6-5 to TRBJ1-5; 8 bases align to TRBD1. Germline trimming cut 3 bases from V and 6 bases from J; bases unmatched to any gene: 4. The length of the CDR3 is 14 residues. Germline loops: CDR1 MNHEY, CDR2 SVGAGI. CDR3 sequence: CASSYQQGAQPQHF. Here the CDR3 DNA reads TGTGCCAGCAGTTATCAGCAGGGGGCTCAGCCCCAGCATTTT.

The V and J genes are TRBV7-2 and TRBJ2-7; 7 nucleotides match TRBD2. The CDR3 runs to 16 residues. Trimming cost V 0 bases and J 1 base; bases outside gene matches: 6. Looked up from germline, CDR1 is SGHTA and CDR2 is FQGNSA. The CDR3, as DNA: TGTGCCAGCAGCTTAGCTACTAGCGTAGGTTCCTACGAGCAGTACTTC. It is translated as CASSLATSVGSYEQYF.

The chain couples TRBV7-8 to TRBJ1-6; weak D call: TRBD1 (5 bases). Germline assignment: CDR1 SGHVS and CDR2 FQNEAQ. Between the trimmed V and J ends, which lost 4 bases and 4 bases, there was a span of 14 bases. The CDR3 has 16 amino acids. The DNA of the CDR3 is TGTGCCAGCAGCTCCCACCGGGACTCTTATAATTCACCCCTCCACTTT. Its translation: CASSSHRDSYNSPLHF. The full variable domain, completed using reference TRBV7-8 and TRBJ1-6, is GAGVSQSPRYKVAKRGQDVALRCDPISGHVSLFWYQQALGQGPEFLTYFQNEAQLDKSGLPSDRFFAERPEGSVSTLKIQRTQQEDSAVYLCASSSHRDSYNSPLHFGNGTRLTVT.

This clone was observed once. The CDR3 DNA is TGTGCCATCAGTGAGACAGTGCCGGTTCAGCCCCAGCATTTT. Amino acids: CAISETVPVQPQHF. The chain has TRBV10-3 and TRBJ1-5, with D hard to call. The germline V gene has CDR1 ENHRY and CDR2 SYGVKD. Deletions cut 2 bases from V and 6 bases from J, with 11 bases between. This CDR3 has 14 residues.

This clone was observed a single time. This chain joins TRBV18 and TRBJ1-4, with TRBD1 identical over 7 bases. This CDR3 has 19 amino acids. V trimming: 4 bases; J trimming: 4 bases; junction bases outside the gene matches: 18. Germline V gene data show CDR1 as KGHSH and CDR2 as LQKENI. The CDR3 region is CASSLKGGRTTVFNEKLFF. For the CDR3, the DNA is TGTGCCAGCTCACTCAAAGGGGGCAGAACCACCGTATTTAATGAAAAACTGTTTTTT.

The DNA for the CDR3 is TGTGCCAGCAGCGCACAGGGTGGCAGGGCCCAGGGACAGCCCCAGCATTTT. Residues: CASSAQGGRAQGQPQHF. The chain is built from TRBV2 and TRBJ1-5; D is possibly TRBD1 (6 bases). Looked up from germline, CDR1 is SNHLY and CDR2 is FYNNEI. The CDR3 extends over 17 amino acids. Between the trimmed V and J ends, which lost 6 bases and 7 bases, there was a span of 25 bases.

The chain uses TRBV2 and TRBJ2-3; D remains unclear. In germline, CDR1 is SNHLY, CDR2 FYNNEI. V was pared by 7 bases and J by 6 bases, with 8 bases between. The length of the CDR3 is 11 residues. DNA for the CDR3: TGTGCCAGCAACCTGGGGGATACGCAGTATTTT. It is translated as CASNLGDTQYF.

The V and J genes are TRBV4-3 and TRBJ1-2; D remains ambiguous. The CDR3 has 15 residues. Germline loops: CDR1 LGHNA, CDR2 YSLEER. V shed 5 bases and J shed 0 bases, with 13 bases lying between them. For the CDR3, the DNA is TGCGCCAGCAGCGCGGCATCCGCAGCTAACTATGGCTACACCTTC. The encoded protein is CASSAASAANYGYTF.

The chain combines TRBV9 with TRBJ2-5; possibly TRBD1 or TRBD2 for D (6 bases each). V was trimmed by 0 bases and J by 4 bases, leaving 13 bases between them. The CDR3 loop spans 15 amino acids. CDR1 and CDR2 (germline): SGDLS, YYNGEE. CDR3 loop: CASSVGLGGRETQYF. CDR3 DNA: TGTGCCAGCAGCGTAGGATTGGGGGGCCGAGAGACCCAGTACTTC.

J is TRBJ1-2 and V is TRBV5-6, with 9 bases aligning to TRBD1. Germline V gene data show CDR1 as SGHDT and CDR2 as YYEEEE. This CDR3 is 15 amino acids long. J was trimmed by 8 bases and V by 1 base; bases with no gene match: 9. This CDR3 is CASSLLPQGAGGYTF. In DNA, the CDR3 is TGTGCCAGCAGCTTGTTACCACAGGGGGCCGGGGGCTACACCTTC.

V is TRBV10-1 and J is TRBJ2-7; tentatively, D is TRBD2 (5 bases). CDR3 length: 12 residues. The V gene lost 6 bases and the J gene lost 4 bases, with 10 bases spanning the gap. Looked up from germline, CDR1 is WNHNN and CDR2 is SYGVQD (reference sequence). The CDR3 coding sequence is TGCGCCAGCAGCAGCGGCGGGTACGAGCAGTACTTC. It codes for CASSSGGYEQYF.

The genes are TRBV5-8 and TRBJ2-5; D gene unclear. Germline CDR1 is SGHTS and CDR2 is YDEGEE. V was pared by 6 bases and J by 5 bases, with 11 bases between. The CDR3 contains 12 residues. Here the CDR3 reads CASTPAGETQYF. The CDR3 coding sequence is TGTGCCAGCACGCCCGCCGGGGAGACCCAGTACTTC.

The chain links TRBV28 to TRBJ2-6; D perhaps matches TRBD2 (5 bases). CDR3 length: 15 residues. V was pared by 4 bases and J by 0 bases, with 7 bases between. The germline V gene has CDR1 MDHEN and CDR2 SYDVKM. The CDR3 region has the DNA TGTGCCAGCAGTTCGGCGGGCTCTGGGGCCAACGTCCTGACTTTC. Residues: CASSSAGSGANVLTF.

The CDR3 sequence is CASSLLRRGQGAQETQYF. Here the CDR3 DNA reads TGTGCCAGCAGTTTATTACGTAGGGGACAGGGGGCCCAAGAGACCCAGTACTTC. This chain links TRBV28 with TRBJ2-5; TRBD1 matches at 12 bases. The J segment lost 1 base and the V segment lost 1 base, leaving 7 bases of the junction unmatched. The germline gives CDR1 MDHEN, CDR2 SYDVKM. The CDR3 is made up of 18 amino acids.

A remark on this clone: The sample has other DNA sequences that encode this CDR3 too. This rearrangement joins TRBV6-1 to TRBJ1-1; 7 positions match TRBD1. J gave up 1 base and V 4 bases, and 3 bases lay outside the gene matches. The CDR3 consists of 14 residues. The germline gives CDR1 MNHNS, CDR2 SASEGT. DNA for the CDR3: TGTGCCAGCAGTGCCCCAGGGGGGAACACTGAAGCTTTCTTT. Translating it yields CASSAPGGNTEAFF.

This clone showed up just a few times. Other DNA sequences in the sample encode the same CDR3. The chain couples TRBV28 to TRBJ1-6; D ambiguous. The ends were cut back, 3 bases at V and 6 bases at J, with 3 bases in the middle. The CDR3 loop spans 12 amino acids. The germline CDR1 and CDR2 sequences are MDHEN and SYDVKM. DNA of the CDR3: TGTGCCAGCAGTTTTAGTAATTCACCCCTCCACTTT. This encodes CASSFSNSPLHF.

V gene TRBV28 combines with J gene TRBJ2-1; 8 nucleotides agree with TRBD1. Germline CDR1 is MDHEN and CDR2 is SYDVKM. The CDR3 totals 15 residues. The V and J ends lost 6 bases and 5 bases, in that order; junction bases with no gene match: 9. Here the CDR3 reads CASRPHRDRNNEQFF. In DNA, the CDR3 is TGTGCCAGCAGGCCTCACCGGGACAGGAACAATGAGCAGTTCTTC.